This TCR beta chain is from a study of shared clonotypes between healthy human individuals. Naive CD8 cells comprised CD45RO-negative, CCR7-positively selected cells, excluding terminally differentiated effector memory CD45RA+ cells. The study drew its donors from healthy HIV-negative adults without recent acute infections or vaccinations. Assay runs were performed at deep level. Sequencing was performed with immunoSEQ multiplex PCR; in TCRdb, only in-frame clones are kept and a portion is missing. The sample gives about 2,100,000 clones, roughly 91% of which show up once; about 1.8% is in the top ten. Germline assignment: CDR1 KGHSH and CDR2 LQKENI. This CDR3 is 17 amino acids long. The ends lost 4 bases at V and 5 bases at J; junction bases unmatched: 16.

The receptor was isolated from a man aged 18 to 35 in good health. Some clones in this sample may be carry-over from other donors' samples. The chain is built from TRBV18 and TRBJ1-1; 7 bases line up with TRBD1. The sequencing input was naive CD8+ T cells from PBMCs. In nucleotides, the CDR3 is TGTGCCAGCTCACAGGGTCCTTTTAGGGGGCCATGGACTGAAGCTTTCTTT. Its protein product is CASSQGPFRGPWTEAFF.